Given below is one T cell receptor beta chain in context. Germline assignment: CDR1 MGHRA and CDR2 YSYEKL. There are 15 residues in the CDR3. The ends were cut back, 1 base at V and 2 bases at J, with 10 bases in the middle. This entry comes from a study of T cell changes during pregnancy in multiple sclerosis. Generated by immunoSEQ multiplex PCR, the TCRdb table keeps only in-frame clones and is missing some. The sample yields more than 35,000 clones, about 90% seen once. Sequencing used CD4+ T cells from peripheral blood mononuclear cells, obtained in the third trimester of pregnancy. The receptor comes from a female donor in good health, enrolled as a control in a pregnancy study. This rearrangement joins TRBV4-1 to TRBJ2-3; weak D call: TRBD2 (5 bases). CDR3 sequence reads: CASSQVGVSTDTQYF. The CDR3 DNA reads as TGCGCCAGCAGCCAAGTCGGGGTTTCCACAGATACGCAGTATTTT.